Following are 22 T cell receptor beta chains from one sample sequenced in a study of cytomegalovirus exposure and HLA in healthy donors. Sequenced by immunoSEQ multiplex PCR; TCRdb stores in-frame clones only, minus some. This sample yields some 290,000 clones, of which approximately 86% are seen a single time; more than 0.95% belongs to the top ten. Material for sequencing was PBMCs. Receptors were obtained from a man aged 25 to 45 in good health and CMV-seronegative.

This clone was observed a single time. The chain combines TRBV6-1 with TRBJ2-7; maybe TRBD1 (6 bases). CDR1 and CDR2 (germline): MNHNS, SASEGT. With 7 bases removed from V and 4 bases from J, the gap between germline ends came to 14 bases. CDR3 length: 13 amino acids. The CDR3 DNA sequence: TGTGCCAGCAAGTTTGGGGGCTCTTACGAGCAGTACTTC. It specifies CASKFGGSYEQYF.

The rearrangement joins TRBV6-5 to TRBJ2-7; no definite D call. The CDR3 sequence is 14 residues long. Trimming left V 2 bases short and J 0 bases short, with 8 bases between. Per germline, CDR1 MNHEY and CDR2 SVGAGI. The CDR3 reads CASSYGPFSYEQYF. The CDR3 nucleotides are TGTGCCAGCAGTTACGGGCCCTTCTCCTACGAGCAGTACTTC.

The gene calls are TRBV11-2 and TRBJ1-6, with 7 nucleotides matching TRBD1. The length of the CDR3 is 15 residues. Looked up from germline, CDR1 is SGHAT and CDR2 is FQNNGV. V lost 5 bases, J lost 3 bases, and 4 bases stayed unmatched. CDR3 loop: CASSGTVSYNSPLHF. The CDR3 DNA reads as TGTGCCAGCAGCGGGACAGTTAGCTATAATTCACCCCTCCACTTT.

The rearrangement links TRBV30 to TRBJ1-6; TRBD1 agrees at 7 bases. Germline assignment: CDR1 GTSNPN and CDR2 SVGIG (reference sequence). This CDR3 contains 17 residues. V trimming: 0 bases; J trimming: 0 bases; junction bases outside the gene matches: 5. The CDR3 coding sequence is TGTGCCTGGAGTGTGGCGGCAGGGGGCTCCTATAATTCACCCCTCCACTTT. Protein product: CAWSVAAGGSYNSPLHF. Full variable domain (rest looked up from reference TRBV30 and TRBJ1-6): SQTIHQWPATLVQPVGSPLSLECTVEGTSNPNLYWYRQAAGRGLQLLFYSVGIGQISSEVPQNLSASRPQDRQFILSSKKLLLSDSGFYLCAWSVAAGGSYNSPLHFGNGTRLTVT.

There are a few counts of this clone. This chain uses TRBV7-8 with TRBJ1-6, with D perhaps TRBD1 (5 bases). Between the trimmed V and J ends, which lost 4 bases and 7 bases, there was a span of 8 bases. The CDR3 is 13 residues long. Germline V gene data show CDR1 as SGHVS and CDR2 as FQNEAQ. The CDR3 loop is CASSWAGNSPLHF. Written as DNA, the CDR3 is TGTGCCAGCAGCTGGGCAGGGAATTCACCCCTCCACTTT.

The genes are TRBV4-1 and TRBJ2-6; a weak D match, TRBD2 (6 bases). The V end lost 0 bases, the J end lost 0 bases, and 15 bases lay between the germline ends. Germline values: CDR1 MGHRA, CDR2 YSYEKL. CDR3 length equals 19 residues. Here the CDR3 DNA reads TGCGCCAGCAGCCAAGATCTTCAGGGAGGAGGCTCTGGGGCCAACGTCCTGACTTTC. Translated: CASSQDLQGGGSGANVLTF.

This clone has a handful of counts. The rearrangement uses TRBV27 and TRBJ1-5; weak D call: TRBD1 (6 bases). CDR3 length equals 13 residues. Deletions cut 8 bases from V and 3 bases from J, with 11 bases between. Germline V gives CDR1 MNHEY, CDR2 SMNVEV (reference sequence). The CDR3 region is CASGDRTNQPQHF. The CDR3 DNA reads as TGTGCCAGCGGCGACAGGACCAATCAGCCCCAGCATTTT.

V usage is TRBV10-2 and J usage is TRBJ1-5; D is possibly TRBD1 (5 bases). From germline, CDR1 is WSHSY and CDR2 SAAADI. With 0 bases removed from V and 4 bases from J, the gap between germline ends came to 13 bases. This CDR3 spans 16 amino acids. CDR3 sequence reads: CASSESGGVGNQPQHF. CDR3 nucleotides: TGCGCCAGCAGTGAGTCCGGGGGAGTCGGGAATCAGCCCCAGCATTTT.

J is TRBJ2-6 and V is TRBV2; TRBD1 aligns across 8 bases. With V trimmed by 6 bases and J by 1 base, 8 bases remained unmatched. Germline V gives CDR1 SNHLY, CDR2 FYNNEI. This CDR3 contains 17 residues. The CDR3 reads CASRGLTGVSGANVLTF. The CDR3 DNA follows: TGTGCCAGCAGGGGGCTGACAGGGGTTTCTGGGGCCAACGTCCTGACTTTC.

This clone was seen a single time. The gene calls are TRBV5-6 and TRBJ1-3; 7 bases align to TRBD1. V shed 0 bases and J 5 bases; nucleotides not matched to a gene: 2. Germline V gene lookup returns CDR1 SGHDT and CDR2 YYEEEE. CDR3 length: 14 amino acids. The CDR3: CASSLGQGRNTIYF. The CDR3 DNA follows: TGTGCCAGCAGCTTGGGACAGGGTAGAAACACCATATATTTT.

This clone was counted once. This chain links TRBV9 with TRBJ2-3; 9 positions match TRBD2. V was pared by 0 bases and J by 0 bases, with 8 bases of the junction left unmatched. This CDR3 is built from 18 residues. Germline CDR1 and CDR2: SGDLS and YYNGEE. CDR3 coding DNA: TGTGCCAGCAGCGTAGGGTTAAGTAGCGGGAGTAGCACAGATACGCAGTATTTT. It encodes CASSVGLSSGSSTDTQYF.

The chain employs TRBV6-1 and TRBJ1-3, with a tentative D call TRBD1 (6 bases). Deletions cut 5 bases from V and 5 bases from J, with 16 bases between. Germline lookup yields CDR1 MNHNS and CDR2 SASEGT. The CDR3 loop spans 15 amino acids. The CDR3, as DNA: TGTGCCAGCAGTCCAGACAGGCAAGGTCGAAACACCATATATTTT. Translation gives CASSPDRQGRNTIYF.

This clone was detected once. V and J are TRBV5-6 and TRBJ2-1, with a weak D call TRBD2 (6 bases). V was trimmed by 0 bases and J by 7 bases, leaving 17 bases between them. The CDR3 extends over 16 amino acids. Germline-derived CDR1 and CDR2 are SGHDT and YYEEEE. Here the CDR3 DNA reads TGTGCCAGCAGCTTGGCCATTGGGCTAGCGTTGAATGAGCAGTTCTTC. It yields the protein CASSLAIGLALNEQFF.

The chain is built from TRBV6-5 and TRBJ1-5, with a possible D match to TRBD1 (6 bases). CDR3 length equals 15 residues. Germline V gene lookup returns CDR1 MNHEY and CDR2 SVGAGI. V shed 2 bases and J shed 3 bases, with 11 bases lying between them. The CDR3 region has the DNA TGTGCCAGCAGTTACGATGCAGGGGCCAATCAGCCCCAGCATTTT. It is translated as CASSYDAGANQPQHF.

The chain recombines TRBV7-9 with TRBJ1-1; D might be TRBD1 (5 bases). Trimming removed 3 bases from V and 3 bases from J, with 14 bases in between. This CDR3 contains 15 residues. Germline V gene lookup returns CDR1 SEHNR and CDR2 FQNEAQ (reference sequence). As DNA, the CDR3 is TGTGCCAGCAGCTTCCCGCAGGGTGGGGACACTGAAGCTTTCTTT. Its protein product is CASSFPQGGDTEAFF.

The J gene is TRBJ2-7, the V gene TRBV27; 10 bases line up with TRBD1. The V gene end was trimmed by 6 bases and the J gene end by 1 base; junction bases not matched to a gene: 6. The CDR3 length is 15 residues. The V gene's germline CDR1 is MNHEY and CDR2 SMNVEV (reference sequence). In nucleotides, the CDR3 is TGTGCCAGCAGCCTCGGGACAGGGGTATCCTACGAGCAGTACTTC. Encoded protein: CASSLGTGVSYEQYF.

The count of this clone is one. CDR3 sequence: CASSITGANYEQYF. The CDR3 nucleotides read TGTGCCAGTAGTATAACAGGGGCGAACTACGAGCAGTACTTC. J is TRBJ2-7 and V is TRBV19; 7 bases map to TRBD1. V lost 2 bases, J lost 3 bases, and 4 bases stayed unmatched. The length of the CDR3 is 14 residues. Germline assignment: CDR1 LNHDA and CDR2 SQIVND (reference sequence).

CDR3 amino acids: CASSEQGSGEQYF. In DNA form, the CDR3 reads TGTGCCAGTAGTGAACAGGGCTCGGGCGAGCAGTACTTC. The chain uses TRBV19 and TRBJ2-7, with D perhaps matching TRBD1 (6 bases). The V gene's germline CDR1 is LNHDA and CDR2 SQIVND (reference sequence). The V and J ends lost 5 bases and 6 bases respectively, with 14 bases between them. The CDR3 runs to 13 residues.

This clone appeared once. V and J are TRBV29-1 and TRBJ1-1, with TRBD1 identical over 7 bases. Germline assignment: CDR1 SQVTM and CDR2 ANQGSEA. Germline trimming cut 0 bases from V and 0 bases from J; bases unmatched to any gene: 4. The CDR3 length is 15 residues. CDR3 in amino acids: CSVEEGQRMNTEAFF. The CDR3, as DNA: TGCAGCGTTGAAGAGGGACAGCGTATGAACACTGAAGCTTTCTTT.

This chain joins TRBV6-6 and TRBJ1-2; 8 bases are shared with TRBD1. The germline CDR1 and CDR2 sequences are MNHNY and SVGAGI (reference sequence). The V segment lost 6 bases and the J segment 8 bases; nucleotides outside the gene matches: 17. This CDR3 is built from 16 residues. The CDR3 loop reads CASRPQWADRGQGYTF. The CDR3 DNA sequence: TGTGCCAGCAGACCCCAATGGGCAGACAGGGGTCAGGGCTACACCTTC.

As regards this clone: Additional DNA sequences in this sample encode the identical CDR3. The chain recombines TRBV27 with TRBJ1-3, with D unclear. CDR3 length: 13 residues. Germline V CDR1 and CDR2: MNHEY, SMNVEV (reference sequence). Between the trimmed V and J ends, which lost 5 bases and 4 bases, there was a span of 9 bases. CDR3 protein: CASSPGGGNTIYF. The CDR3 DNA sequence: TGTGCCAGCAGTCCCGGAGGGGGAAACACCATATATTTT.

The V call is TRBV27, the J call TRBJ2-7; TRBD1 is a possible D gene (6 bases). The germline V and J ends were trimmed by 3 bases and 5 bases, with 11 bases remaining between them. CDR1 and CDR2 from the germline V gene are MNHEY and SMNVEV (reference sequence). The CDR3 loop spans 13 amino acids. CDR3 nucleotides: TGTGCCAGCAGTTTCAGGGGCGACAACGAGCAGTACTTC. Amino acid sequence: CASSFRGDNEQYF.